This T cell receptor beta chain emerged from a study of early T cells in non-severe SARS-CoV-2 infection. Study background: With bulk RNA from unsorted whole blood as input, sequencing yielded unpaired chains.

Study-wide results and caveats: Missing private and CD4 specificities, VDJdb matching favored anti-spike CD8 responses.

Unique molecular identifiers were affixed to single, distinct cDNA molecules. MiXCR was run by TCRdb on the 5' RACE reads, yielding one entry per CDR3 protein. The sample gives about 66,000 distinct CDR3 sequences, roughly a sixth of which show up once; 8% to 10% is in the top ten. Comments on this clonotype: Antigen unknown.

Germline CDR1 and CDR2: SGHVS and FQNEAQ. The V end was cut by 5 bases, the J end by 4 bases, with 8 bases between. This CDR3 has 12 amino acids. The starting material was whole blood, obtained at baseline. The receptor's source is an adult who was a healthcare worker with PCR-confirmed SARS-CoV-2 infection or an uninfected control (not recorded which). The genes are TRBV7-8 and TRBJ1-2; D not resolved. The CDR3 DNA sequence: TGTGCCAGCAGCGCCAGATCCTATGGCTACACCTTC. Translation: CASSARSYGYTF.